This TCR beta chain was obtained from a study of shared clonotypes between healthy human individuals. Losses at the gene ends were 7 bases for V and 4 bases for J; bases not matched to a gene: 13. The CDR3 loop spans 16 amino acids. Germline V gene data show CDR1 as LNHDA and CDR2 as SQIVND (reference sequence). Sequencing was performed with immunoSEQ multiplex PCR; in TCRdb, only in-frame clones are kept and a portion is missing. The table lists millions of clones, around nine tenths of them singletons. Whole-study findings and limits: Memory subsets generally showed lower estimated richness than naive subsets. Shared across four donors were roughly 5.3% of the naive CD4 clonotypes.

With respect to this clone: The antigen is not known.

The sequence was collected from a man aged 18-30 years in good health. This rearrangement joins TRBV19 to TRBJ1-5, with 7 positions matching TRBD1. The sequenced sample was naive CD4+ T cells sorted from blood. Subset indicated: CD45RA+ positively selected. CDR3 protein: CASTNNRQGQNQPQHF. The CDR3 nucleotides read TGTGCCAGTACTAATAATCGACAGGGCCAAAATCAGCCCCAGCATTTT.